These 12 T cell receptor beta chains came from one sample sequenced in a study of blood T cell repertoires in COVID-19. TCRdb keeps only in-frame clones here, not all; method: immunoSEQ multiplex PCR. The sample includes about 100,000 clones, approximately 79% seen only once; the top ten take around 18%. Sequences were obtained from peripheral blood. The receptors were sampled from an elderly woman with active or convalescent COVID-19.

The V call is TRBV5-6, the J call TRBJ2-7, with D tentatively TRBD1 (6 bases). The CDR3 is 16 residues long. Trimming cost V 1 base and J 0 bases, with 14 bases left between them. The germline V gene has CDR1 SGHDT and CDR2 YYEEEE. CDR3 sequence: CASSLRGGVTSYEQYF. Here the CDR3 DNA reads TGTGCCAGCAGCTTGCGAGGGGGAGTAACCTCCTACGAGCAGTACTTC.

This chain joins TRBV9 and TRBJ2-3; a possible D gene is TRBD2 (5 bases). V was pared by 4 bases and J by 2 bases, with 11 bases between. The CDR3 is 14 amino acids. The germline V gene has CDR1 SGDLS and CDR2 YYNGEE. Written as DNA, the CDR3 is TGTGCCAGCAGCACAAGGGAGTACACAGATACGCAGTATTTT. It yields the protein CASSTREYTDTQYF. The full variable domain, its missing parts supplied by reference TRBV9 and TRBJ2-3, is DSGVTQTPKHLITATGQRVTLRCSPRSGDLSVYWYQQSLDQGLQFLIQYYNGEERAKGNILERFSAQQFPDLHSELNLSSLELGDSALYFCASSTREYTDTQYFGPGTRLTVL.

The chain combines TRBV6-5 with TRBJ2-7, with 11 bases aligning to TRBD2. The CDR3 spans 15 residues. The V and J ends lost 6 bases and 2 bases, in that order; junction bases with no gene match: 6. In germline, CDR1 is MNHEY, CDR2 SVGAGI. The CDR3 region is CASSQYSGRAYEQYF. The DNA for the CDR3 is TGTGCCAGCAGCCAATATAGCGGGAGGGCCTACGAGCAGTACTTC.

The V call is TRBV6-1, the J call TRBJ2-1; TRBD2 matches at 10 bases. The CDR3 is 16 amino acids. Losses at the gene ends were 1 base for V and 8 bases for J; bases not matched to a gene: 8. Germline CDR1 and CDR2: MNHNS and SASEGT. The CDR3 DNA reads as TGTGCCAGCAGTGAAGGCAGCGGGAGGGCCTCGGATGAGCAGTTCTTC. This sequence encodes CASSEGSGRASDEQFF.

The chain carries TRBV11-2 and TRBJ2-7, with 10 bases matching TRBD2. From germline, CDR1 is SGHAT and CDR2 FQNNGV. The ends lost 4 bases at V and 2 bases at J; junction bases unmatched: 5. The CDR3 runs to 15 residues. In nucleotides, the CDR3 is TGTGCCAGCAGCTCACCGGGACTAGCGCCCTACGAGCAGTACTTC. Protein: CASSSPGLAPYEQYF.

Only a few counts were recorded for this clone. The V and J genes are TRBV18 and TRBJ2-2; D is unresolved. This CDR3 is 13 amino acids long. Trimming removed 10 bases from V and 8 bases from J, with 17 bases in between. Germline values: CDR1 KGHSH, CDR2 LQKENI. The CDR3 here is CATTRQAAGELFF. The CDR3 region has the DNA TGTGCCACCACTCGGCAGGCCGCGGGGGAGCTGTTTTTT.

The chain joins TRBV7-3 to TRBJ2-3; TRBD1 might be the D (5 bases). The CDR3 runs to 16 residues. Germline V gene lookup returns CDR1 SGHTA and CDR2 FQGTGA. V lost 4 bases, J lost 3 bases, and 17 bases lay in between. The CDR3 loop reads CASSSTSGHRTDTQYF. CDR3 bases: TGTGCCAGCAGCTCAACCTCAGGGCATCGGACAGATACGCAGTATTTT.

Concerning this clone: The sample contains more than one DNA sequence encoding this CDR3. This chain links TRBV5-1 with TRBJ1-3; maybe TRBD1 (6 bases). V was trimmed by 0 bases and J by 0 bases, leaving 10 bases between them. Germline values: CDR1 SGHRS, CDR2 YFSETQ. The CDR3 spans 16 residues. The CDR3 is CASSLAGVDSGNTIYF. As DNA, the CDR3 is TGCGCCAGCAGCTTGGCAGGGGTCGACTCTGGAAACACCATATATTTT. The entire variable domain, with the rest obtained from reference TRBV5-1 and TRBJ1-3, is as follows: KAGVTQTPRYLIKTRGQQVTLSCSPISGHRSVSWYQQTPGQGLQFLFEYFSETQRNKGNFPGRFSGRQFSNSRSEMNVSTLELGDSALYLCASSLAGVDSGNTIYFGEGSWLTVV.

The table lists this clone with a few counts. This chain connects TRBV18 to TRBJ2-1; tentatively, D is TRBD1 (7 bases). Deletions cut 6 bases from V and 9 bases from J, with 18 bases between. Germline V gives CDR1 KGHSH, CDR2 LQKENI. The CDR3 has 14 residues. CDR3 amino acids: CASSPGPGGGEQFF. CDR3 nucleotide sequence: TGTGCCAGCTCTCCGGGACCAGGGGGAGGTGAGCAGTTCTTC. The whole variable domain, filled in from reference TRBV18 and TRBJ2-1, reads NAGVMQNPRHLVRRRGQEARLRCSPMKGHSHVYWYRQLPEEGLKFMVYLQKENIIDESGMPKERFSAEFPKEGPSILRIQQVVRGDSAAYFCASSPGPGGGEQFFGPGTRLTVL.

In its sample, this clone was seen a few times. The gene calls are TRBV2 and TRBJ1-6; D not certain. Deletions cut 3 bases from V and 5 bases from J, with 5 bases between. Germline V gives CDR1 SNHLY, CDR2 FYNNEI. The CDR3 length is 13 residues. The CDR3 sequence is CASSDDNNSPLHF. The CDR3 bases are TGTGCCAGCAGTGACGACAATAATTCACCCCTCCACTTT.

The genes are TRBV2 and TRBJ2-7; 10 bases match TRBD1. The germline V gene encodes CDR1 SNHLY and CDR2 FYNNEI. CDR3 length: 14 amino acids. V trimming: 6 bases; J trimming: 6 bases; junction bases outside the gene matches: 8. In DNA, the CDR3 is TGTGCCAGCAGCTCACAGACAGGGGGCAGCGAGCAGTACTTC. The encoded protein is CASSSQTGGSEQYF.

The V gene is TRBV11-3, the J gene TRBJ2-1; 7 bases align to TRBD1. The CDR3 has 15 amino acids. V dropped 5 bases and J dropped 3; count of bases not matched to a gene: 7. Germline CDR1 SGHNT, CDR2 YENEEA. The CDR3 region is CASSQWDRDYNEQFF. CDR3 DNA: TGTGCCAGCAGCCAGTGGGACAGAGACTACAATGAGCAGTTCTTC.